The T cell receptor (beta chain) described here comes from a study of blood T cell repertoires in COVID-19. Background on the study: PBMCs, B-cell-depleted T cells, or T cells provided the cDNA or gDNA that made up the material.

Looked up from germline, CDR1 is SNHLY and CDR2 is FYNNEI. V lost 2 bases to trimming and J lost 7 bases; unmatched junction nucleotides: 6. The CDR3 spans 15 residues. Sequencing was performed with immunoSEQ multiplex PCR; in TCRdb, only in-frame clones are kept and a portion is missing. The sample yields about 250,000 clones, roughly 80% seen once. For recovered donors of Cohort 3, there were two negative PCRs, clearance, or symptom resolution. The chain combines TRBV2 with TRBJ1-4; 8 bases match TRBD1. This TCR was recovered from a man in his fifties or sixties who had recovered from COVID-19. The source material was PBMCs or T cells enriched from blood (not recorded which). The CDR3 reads CASSEIRTGREKLFF. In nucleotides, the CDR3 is TGTGCCAGCAGTGAAATCAGGACAGGGCGTGAAAAACTGTTTTTT. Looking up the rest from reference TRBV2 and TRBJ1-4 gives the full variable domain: EPEVTQTPSHQVTQMGQEVILRCVPISNHLYFYWYRQILGQKVEFLVSFYNNEISEKSEIFDDQFSVERPDGSNFTLKIRSTKLEDSAMYFCASSEIRTGREKLFFGSGTQLSVL.